This TCR beta chain is drawn from a study of T cell responses to AZD1222 COVID-19 vaccine. Only in-frame clones appear in the TCRdb table, and some are missing; sequencing was by immunoSEQ multiplex PCR. The data hold 120,000 or so clones, with 91% observed a single time. This CDR3 is built from 15 residues. Germline V CDR1 and CDR2: LNHDA, SQIVND (reference sequence). Trimming cost V 5 bases and J 6 bases, with 20 bases left between them. Turning to this clone: Its antigen remains unidentified.

Regarding the study as a whole: Unmutated variant regions are reportedly targeted by nearly half of spike-specific TCRs. Just 5 to 7 AZD1222 recipients were seropositive at baseline. Donors were mostly white British, more females; clonal diversity possibly underestimated. No repertoire was sampled before or during the peak T cell response, only after it.

The material sequenced was peripheral blood, taken on day 0 of AZD1222 vaccination. The origin of this receptor is an adult in good health. This chain links TRBV19 with TRBJ2-7; either TRBD1 or TRBD2 may supply D (6 bases each). In DNA form, the CDR3 reads TGTGCCAGTAGTGTAACCGGGGGCCTCGTCCTCGAGCAGTACTTC. Translated, it gives CASSVTGGLVLEQYF.